This T cell receptor beta chain was sequenced for a study of T cells in Graves' hyperthyroidism and ophthalmopathy. Diagnoses used clinical symptoms, serum thyroxine and TRAb, thyroid ultrasound and orbital computed tomography. The authors obtained PBMCs from roughly 9.7 ml of fresh peripheral blood. This clonotype was seen a handful of times. What it binds is not known. The V and J ends lost 1 base and 1 base respectively, with 7 bases between them. The CDR3 totals 15 residues. Germline CDR1 reads MDHEN; CDR2 reads SYDVKM. Amplification targeted TCR beta CDR3 regions from RNA transcripts. The primer set for the first-round RT-PCR of the TCR CDR3 was HTBI. MiXCR was run by TCRdb on the multiplex PCR reads, yielding one entry per CDR3 protein. The profile covers 500,000 to 650,000 distinct CDR3 sequences, with more than 15% appearing a single time and around 17% taken by the ten largest. Findings and limits, study-wide: Model predictions of ophthalmopathy came a median approximately 6.2 months before onset. Ophthalmopathy could be told apart from stable hyperthyroidism with a 13 V-J model.

The TCR sequence derives from a woman in her late teens or twenties with Graves' ophthalmopathy. The specimen sequenced was blood. The chain joins TRBV28 to TRBJ2-2; D is possibly TRBD2 (6 bases). DNA for the CDR3: TGTGCCAGCAGTTTATATAGCGGGAACACCGGGGAGCTGTTTTTT. It codes for CASSLYSGNTGELFF.